This TCR beta chain was recovered during a study of blood T cell repertoires in COVID-19. In the study overall: Acute and convalescent COVID-19 samples came from the United States, Italy and Spain. T cells, B-cell-depleted T cells, or PBMCs provided the cDNA or gDNA that served as material.

In the authors' methods: Estimation of nucleated cell counts was performed using reference gene primer amplification. Sequencing used immunoSEQ multiplex PCR; TCRdb keeps in-frame clones, though not all of them. The DNA was the basis for D and trimming; V, J and clone size are from that table. The sample has a few hundred thousand clones; approximately 88% are singletons. The germline V and J ends were trimmed by 3 bases and 1 base, with 17 bases remaining between them. This CDR3 spans 16 amino acids. Germline V lookup: CDR1 SGHTS, CDR2 YDEGEE. Recruits, aged roughly 18 to 89 years, lived in some 25 US areas.

The sequence was obtained from a woman in her thirties or forties who had recovered from COVID-19. The genes are TRBV5-8 and TRBJ2-7; D might be TRBD2 (6 bases). The sequenced sample was PBMCs or T cells enriched from blood (not recorded which). Here the CDR3 reads CASSSRVTRISYEQYF. Written as DNA, the CDR3 is TGTGCCAGCAGCTCCCGTGTGACTAGAATTTCCTACGAGCAGTACTTC.